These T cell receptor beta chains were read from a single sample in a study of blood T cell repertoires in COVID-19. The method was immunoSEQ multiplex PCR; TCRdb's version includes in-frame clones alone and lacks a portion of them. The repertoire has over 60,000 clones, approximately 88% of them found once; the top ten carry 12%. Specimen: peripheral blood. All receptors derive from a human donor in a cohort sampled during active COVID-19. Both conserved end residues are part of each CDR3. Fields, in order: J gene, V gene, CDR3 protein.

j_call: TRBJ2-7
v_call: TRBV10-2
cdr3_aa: CASSWTSGKYEQYF

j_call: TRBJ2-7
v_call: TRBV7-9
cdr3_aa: CASSLTSGFYEQYF

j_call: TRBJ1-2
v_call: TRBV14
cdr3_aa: CASSLYRRDGYTF

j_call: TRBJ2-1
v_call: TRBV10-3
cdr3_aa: CAIRLAGSSYNEQFF

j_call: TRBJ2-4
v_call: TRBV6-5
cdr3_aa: CATRGEGGKNIQYF

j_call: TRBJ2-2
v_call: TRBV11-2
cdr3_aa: CASSLRGGGPSFTGELFF

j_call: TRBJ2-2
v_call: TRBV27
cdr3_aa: CASKRGGANTGELFF

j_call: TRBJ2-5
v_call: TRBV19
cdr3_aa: CASSIQVGQGQETQYF

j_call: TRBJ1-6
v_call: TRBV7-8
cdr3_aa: CASSHADNSPLHF

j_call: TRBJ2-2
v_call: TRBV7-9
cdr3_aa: CASTPPGLATGELFF

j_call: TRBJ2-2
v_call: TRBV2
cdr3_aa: CASSDSASNTGELFF

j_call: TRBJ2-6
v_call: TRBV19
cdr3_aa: CASSISGGIGASVLTF

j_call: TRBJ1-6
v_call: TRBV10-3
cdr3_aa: CAISEFGGGSPLHF

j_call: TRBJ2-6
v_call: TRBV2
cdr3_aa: CASSRQGVSLSGANVLTF

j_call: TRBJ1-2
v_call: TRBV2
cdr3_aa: CASRRTEYGYTF

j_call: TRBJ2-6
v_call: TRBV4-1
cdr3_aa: CASSQPDRGITGANVLTF

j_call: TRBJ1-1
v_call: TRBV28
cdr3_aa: CASSFQKTVKGTEAFF

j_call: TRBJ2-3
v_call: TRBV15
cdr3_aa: CATSRDIGGADTQYF

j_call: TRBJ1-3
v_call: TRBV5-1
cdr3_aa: CASSAEGGNTIYF

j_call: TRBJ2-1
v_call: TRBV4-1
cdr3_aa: CASSQEGQGHNEQFF

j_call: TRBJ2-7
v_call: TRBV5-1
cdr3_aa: CASSMTPANEQYF

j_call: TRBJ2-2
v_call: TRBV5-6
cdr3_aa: CASSFRYTELFF

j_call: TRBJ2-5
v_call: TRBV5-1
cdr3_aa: CASSLGRGGETQYF

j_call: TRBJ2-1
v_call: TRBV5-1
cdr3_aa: CASSSTNRLAGGYNEQFF

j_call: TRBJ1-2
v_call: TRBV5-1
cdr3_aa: CASSTTGDSRWGYTF

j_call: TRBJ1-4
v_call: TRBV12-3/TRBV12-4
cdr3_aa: CASSLQGNEKLFF

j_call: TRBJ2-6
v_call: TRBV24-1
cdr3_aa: CATSDLASSGANVLTF

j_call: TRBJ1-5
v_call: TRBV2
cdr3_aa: CASGRDRGKNQPQHF

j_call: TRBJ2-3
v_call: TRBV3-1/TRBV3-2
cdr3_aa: CASSQDLREKLDTQYF

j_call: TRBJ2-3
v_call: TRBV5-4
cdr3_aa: CASSPLSGSTDTQYF

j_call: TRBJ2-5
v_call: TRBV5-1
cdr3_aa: CASSRSTWETQYF

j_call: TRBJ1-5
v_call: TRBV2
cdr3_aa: CASTAEGGPQHF

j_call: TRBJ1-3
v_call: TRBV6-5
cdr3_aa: CAIKEGGTIYF

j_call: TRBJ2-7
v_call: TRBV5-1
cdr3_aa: CASSSTGAYEQYF

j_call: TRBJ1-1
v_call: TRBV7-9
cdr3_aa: CASSSRTGGVDEAFF

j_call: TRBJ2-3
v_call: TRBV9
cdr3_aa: CASSSRTSGGELPLNTQYF

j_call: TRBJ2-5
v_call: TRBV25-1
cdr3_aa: CASSDIRTGGETQYF

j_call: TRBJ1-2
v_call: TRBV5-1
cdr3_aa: CASSLPLDRGGYTF